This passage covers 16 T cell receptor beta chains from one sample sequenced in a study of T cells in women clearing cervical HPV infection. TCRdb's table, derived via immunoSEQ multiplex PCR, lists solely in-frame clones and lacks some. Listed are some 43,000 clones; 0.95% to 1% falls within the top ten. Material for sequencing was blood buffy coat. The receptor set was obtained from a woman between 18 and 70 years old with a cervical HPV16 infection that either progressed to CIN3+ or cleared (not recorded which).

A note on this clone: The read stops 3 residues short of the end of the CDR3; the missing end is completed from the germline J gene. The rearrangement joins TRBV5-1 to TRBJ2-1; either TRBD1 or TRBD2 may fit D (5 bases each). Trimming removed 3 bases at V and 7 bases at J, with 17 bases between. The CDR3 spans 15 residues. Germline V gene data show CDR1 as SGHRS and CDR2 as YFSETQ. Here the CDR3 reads CASSSRGAVQNEQFF. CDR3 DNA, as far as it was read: TGCGCCAGCAGCTCTAGGGGAGCAGTGCAGAATGAG. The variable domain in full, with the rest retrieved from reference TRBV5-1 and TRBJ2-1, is KAGVTQTPRYLIKTRGQQVTLSCSPISGHRSVSWYQQTPGQGLQFLFEYFSETQRNKGNFPGRFSGRQFSNSRSEMNVSTLELGDSALYLCASSSRGAVQNEQFFGPGTRLTVL.

Partial CDR3 DNA: TGCAGTGCTACCGTTACAGGGGGCTCTTCTCAA. Translated, it gives CSATVTGGSSQ. The CDR3 as a whole reads CSATVTGGSSQAFF. The genes are TRBV20-1 and TRBJ1-1; 9 nucleotides align to TRBD1. The sequence runs out 3 residues before the end of the CDR3; the remainder is reconstructed from the germline J gene. The CDR3 runs 14 residues. Germline values: CDR1 DFQATT, CDR2 SNEGSKA (reference sequence).

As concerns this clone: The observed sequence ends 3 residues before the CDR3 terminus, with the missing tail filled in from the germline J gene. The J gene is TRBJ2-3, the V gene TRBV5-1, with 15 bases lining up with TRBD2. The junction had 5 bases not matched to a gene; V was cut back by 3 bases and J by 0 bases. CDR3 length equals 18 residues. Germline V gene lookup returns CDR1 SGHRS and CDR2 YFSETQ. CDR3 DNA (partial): TGCGCCAGCAGCTCGGGACTAGCGGGGGGTGCTAGCACAGATACG. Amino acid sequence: CASSSGLAGGASTDT. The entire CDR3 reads CASSSGLAGGASTDTQYF.

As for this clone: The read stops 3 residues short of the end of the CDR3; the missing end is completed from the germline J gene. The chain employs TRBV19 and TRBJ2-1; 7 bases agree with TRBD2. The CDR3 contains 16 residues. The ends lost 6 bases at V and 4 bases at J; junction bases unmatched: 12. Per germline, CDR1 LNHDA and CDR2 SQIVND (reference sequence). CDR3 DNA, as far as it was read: TGTGCCAGTAGCCGGACTGGGCTAGCGGTGTACAATGAG. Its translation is CASSRTGLAVYNE. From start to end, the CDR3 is CASSRTGLAVYNEQFF.

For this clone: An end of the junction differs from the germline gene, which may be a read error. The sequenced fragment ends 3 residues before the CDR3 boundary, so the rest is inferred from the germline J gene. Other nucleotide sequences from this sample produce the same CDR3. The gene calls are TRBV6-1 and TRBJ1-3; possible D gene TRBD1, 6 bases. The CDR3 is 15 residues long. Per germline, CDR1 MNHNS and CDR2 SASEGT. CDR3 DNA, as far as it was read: TGTGCCAGCAGTGTTGACAGGAGCTCTGGAAACACA. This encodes CASSVDRSSGNT. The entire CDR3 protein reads CASSVDRSSGNTIYF.

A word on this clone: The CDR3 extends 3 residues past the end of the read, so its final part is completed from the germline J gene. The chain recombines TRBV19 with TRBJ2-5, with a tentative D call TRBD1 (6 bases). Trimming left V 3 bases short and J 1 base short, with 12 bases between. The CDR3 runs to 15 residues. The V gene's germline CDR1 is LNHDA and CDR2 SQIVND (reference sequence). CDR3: CASSMGQGPQETQYF. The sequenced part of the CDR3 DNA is TGTGCCAGTAGTATGGGCCAGGGGCCCCAAGAGACC. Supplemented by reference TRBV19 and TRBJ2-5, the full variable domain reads DGGITQSPKYLFRKEGQNVTLSCEQNLNHDAMYWYRQDPGQGLRLIYYSQIVNDFQKGDIAEGYSVSREKKESFPLTVTSAQKNPTAFYLCASSMGQGPQETQYFGPGTRLLVL.

CDR3 DNA (partial): TGTGCCAGCAGTGAACCTCGCTTGGGGCATGGCTATGGC. It codes for CASSEPRLGHGYG. The whole CDR3 sequence is CASSEPRLGHGYGYTF. This sequence joins TRBV6-1 and TRBJ1-2, with D perhaps matching TRBD1 (5 bases). Coverage ceases 3 residues before the CDR3 finishes, and the germline J gene fills in the end. V was shortened by 2 bases and J by 4 bases, with 17 bases between the two germline ends. Looked up from germline, CDR1 is MNHNS and CDR2 is SASEGT. The CDR3 has 16 amino acids.

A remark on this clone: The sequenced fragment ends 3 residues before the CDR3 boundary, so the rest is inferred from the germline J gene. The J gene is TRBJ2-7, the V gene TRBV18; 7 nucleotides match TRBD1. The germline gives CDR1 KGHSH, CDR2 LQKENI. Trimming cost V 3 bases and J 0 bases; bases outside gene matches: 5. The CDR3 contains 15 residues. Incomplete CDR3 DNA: TGTGCCAGCTCACCCGGGACAGCCTCCTCCTACGAG. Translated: CASSPGTASSYE. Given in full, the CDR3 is CASSPGTASSYEQYF.

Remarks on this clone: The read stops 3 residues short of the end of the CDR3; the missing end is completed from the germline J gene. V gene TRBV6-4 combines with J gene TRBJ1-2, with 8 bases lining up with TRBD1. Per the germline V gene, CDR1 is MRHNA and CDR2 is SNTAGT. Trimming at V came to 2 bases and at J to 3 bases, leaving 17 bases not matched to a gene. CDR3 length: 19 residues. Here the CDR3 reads CASSDPLVTGQEGDYGYTF. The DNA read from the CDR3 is TGTGCCAGCAGTGACCCCCTAGTAACGGGACAGGAGGGCGACTATGGC.

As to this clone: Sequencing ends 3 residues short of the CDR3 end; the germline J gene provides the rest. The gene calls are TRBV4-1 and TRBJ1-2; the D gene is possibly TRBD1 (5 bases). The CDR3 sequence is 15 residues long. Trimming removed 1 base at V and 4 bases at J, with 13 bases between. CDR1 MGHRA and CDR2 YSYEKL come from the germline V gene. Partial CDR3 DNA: TGCGCCAGCAGCCAAGTGGAGGGGATCTCCTATGGC. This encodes CASSQVEGISYG. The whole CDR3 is CASSQVEGISYGYTF.

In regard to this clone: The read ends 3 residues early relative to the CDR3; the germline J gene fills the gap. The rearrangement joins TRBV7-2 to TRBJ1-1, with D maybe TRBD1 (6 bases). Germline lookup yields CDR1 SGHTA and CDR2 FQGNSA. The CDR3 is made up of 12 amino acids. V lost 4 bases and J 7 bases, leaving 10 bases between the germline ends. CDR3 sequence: CASSSQGFEAFF. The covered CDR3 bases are TGTGCCAGCAGCTCCCAGGGGTTTGAA.

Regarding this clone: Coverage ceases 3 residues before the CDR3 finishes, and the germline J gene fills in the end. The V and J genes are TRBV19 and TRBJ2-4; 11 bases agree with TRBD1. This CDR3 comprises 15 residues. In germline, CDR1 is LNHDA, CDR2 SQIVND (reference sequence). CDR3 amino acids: CASSLGTGGNYGQYF. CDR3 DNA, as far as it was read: TGTGCCAGTAGTTTGGGGACAGGGGGGAACTATGGT.

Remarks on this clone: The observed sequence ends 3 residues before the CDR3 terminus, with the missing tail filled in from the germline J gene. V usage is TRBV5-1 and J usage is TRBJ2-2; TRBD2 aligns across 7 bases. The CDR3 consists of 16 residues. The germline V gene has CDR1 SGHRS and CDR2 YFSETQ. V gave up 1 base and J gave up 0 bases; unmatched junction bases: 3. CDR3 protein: CASSLSGTTNTGELFF. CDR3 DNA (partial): TGCGCCAGCAGCTTGTCAGGGACTACGAACACCGGGGAG.

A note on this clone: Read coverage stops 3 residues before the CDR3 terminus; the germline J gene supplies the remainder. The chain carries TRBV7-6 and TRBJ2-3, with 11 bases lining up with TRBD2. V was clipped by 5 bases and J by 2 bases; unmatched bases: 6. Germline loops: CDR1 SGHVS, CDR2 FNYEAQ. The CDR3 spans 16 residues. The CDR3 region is CASSPSSGGFTDTQYF. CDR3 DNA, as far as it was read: TGTGCCAGCAGCCCTTCTAGCGGGGGGTTCACAGATACG. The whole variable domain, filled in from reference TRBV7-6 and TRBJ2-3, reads GAGVSQSPRYKVTKRGQDVALRCDPISGHVSLYWYRQALGQGPEFLTYFNYEAQQDKSGLPNDRFSAERPEGSISTLTIQRTEQRDSAMYRCASSPSSGGFTDTQYFGPGTRLTVL.

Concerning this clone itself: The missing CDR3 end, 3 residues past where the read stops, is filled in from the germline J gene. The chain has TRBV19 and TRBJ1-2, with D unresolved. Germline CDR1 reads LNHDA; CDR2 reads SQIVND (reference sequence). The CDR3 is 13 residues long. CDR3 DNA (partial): TGTGCCAGTAGTAGTACGCCATCGGTTGAC. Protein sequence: CASSSTPSVD. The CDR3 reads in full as CASSSTPSVDYTF. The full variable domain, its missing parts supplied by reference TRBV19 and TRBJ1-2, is DGGITQSPKYLFRKEGQNVTLSCEQNLNHDAMYWYRQDPGQGLRLIYYSQIVNDFQKGDIAEGYSVSREKKESFPLTVTSAQKNPTAFYLCASSSTPSVDYTFGSGTRLTVV.

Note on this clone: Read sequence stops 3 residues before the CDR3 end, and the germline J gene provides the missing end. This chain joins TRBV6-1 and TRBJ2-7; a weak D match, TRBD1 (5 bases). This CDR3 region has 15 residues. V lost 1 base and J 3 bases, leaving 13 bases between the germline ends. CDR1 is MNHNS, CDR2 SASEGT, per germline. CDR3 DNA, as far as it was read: TGTGCCAGCAGTGAAGAAACAGGTTCCTACTACGAG. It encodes CASSEETGSYYE. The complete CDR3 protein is CASSEETGSYYEQYF.